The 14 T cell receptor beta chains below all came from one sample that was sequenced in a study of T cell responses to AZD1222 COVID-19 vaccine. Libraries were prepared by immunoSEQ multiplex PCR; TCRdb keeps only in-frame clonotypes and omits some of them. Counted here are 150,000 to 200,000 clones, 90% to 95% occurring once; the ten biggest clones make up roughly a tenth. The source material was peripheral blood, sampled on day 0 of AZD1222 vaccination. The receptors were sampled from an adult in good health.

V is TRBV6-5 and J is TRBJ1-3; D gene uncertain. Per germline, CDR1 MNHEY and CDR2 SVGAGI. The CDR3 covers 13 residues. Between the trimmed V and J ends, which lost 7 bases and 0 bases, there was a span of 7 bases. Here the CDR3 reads CASNRYSGNTIYF. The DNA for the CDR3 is TGTGCCAGCAACCGTTACTCTGGAAACACCATATATTTT.

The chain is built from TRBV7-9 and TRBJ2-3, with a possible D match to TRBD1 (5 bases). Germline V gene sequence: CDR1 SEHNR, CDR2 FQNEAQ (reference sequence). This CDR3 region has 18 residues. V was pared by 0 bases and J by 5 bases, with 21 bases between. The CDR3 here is CASSLAPGPAQGEDTQYF. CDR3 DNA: TGTGCCAGCAGCTTAGCCCCAGGTCCCGCCCAGGGTGAAGATACGCAGTATTTT.

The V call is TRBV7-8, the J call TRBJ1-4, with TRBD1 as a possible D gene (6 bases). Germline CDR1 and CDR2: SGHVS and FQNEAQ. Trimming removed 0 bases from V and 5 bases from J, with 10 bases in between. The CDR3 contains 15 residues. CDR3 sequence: CASSLAGQRNEKLFF. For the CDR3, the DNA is TGTGCCAGCAGCTTAGCCGGACAGAGAAATGAAAAACTGTTTTTT.

CDR3 in amino acids: CASLRSTGGSNQPQHF. CDR3 bases: TGTGCCAGCCTTAGATCGACAGGGGGCAGCAATCAGCCCCAGCATTTT. The rearrangement links TRBV28 to TRBJ1-5; 10 bases fit TRBD1. V was pared by 8 bases and J by 1 base, with 8 bases of the junction left unmatched. The CDR3 runs to 16 residues. Germline values: CDR1 MDHEN, CDR2 SYDVKM.

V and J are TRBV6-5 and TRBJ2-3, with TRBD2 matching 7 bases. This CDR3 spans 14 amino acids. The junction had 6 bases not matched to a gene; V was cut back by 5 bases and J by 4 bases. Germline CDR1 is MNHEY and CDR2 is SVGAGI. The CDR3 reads CASSLRGGPDTQYF. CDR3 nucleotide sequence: TGTGCCAGCAGTCTTCGGGGAGGGCCAGATACGCAGTATTTT.

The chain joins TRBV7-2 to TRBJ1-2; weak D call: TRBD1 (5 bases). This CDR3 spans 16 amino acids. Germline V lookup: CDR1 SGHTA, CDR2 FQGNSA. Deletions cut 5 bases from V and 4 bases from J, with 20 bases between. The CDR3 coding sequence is TGTGCCAGCAGCCCCGCGGGGGGTTTCCGAGGCTATGGCTACACCTTC. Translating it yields CASSPAGGFRGYGYTF.

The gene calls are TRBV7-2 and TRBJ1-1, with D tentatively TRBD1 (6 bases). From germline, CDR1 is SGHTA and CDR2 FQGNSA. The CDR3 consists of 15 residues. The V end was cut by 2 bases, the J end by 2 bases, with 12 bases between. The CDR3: CASSLISGGNTEAFF. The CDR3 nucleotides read TGTGCCAGCAGCTTAATCTCTGGGGGCAACACTGAAGCTTTCTTT.

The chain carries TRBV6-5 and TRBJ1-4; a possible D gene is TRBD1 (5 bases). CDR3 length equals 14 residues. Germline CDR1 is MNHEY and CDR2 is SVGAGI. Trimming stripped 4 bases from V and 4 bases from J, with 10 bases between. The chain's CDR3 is CASSFDRRNEKLFF. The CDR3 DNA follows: TGTGCCAGCAGTTTCGACAGACGTAATGAAAAACTGTTTTTT.

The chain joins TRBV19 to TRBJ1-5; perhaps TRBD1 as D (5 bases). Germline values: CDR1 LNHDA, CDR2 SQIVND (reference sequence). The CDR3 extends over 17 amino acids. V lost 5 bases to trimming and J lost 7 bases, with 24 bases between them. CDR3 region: CASSRRDQGTTVQPQHF. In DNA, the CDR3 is TGTGCCAGTAGTCGAAGGGACCAAGGGACGACGGTGCAGCCCCAGCATTTT.

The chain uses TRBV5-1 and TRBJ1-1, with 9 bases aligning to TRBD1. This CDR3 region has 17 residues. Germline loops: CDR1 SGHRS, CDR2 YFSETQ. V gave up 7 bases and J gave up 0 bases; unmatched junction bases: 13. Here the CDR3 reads CASAAQGAGSMNTEAFF. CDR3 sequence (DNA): TGCGCCAGCGCCGCACAGGGGGCAGGTTCGATGAACACTGAAGCTTTCTTT. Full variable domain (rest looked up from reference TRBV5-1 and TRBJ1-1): KAGVTQTPRYLIKTRGQQVTLSCSPISGHRSVSWYQQTPGQGLQFLFEYFSETQRNKGNFPGRFSGRQFSNSRSEMNVSTLELGDSALYLCASAAQGAGSMNTEAFFGQGTRLTVV.

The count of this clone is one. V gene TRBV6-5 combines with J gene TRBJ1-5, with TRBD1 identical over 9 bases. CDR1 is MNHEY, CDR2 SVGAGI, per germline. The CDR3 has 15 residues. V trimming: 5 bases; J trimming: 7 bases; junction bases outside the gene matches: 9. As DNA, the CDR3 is TGTGCCAGCAGTAGCCGGGACAGGGCCGGACAGCCCCAGCATTTT. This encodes CASSSRDRAGQPQHF.

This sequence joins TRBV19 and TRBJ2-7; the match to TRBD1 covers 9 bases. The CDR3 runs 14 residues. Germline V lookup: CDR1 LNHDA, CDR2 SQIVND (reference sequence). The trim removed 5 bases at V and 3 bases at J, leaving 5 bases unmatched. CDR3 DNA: TGTGCCAGTAGTTGGCCGGGACAGGGCTACGAGCAGTACTTC. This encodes CASSWPGQGYEQYF. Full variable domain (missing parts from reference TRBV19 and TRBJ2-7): DGGITQSPKYLFRKEGQNVTLSCEQNLNHDAMYWYRQDPGQGLRLIYYSQIVNDFQKGDIAEGYSVSREKKESFPLTVTSAQKNPTAFYLCASSWPGQGYEQYFGPGTRLTVT.

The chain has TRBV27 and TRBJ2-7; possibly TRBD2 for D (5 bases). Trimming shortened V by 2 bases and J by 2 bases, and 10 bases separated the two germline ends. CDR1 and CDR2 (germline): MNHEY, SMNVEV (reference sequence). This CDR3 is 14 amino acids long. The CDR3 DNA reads TGTGCCAGCAGTTTAATTGACGGGACCTACGAGCAGTACTTC. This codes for CASSLIDGTYEQYF.

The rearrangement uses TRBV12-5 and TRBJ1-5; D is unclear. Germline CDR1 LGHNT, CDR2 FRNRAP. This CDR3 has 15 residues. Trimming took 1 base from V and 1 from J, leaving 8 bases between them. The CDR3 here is CASGLANYSNQPQHF. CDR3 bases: TGTGCTAGTGGTTTGGCGAATTACAGCAATCAGCCCCAGCATTTT.